The 25 T cell receptor beta chains below were found in one sample sequenced in a study of cytomegalovirus exposure and HLA in healthy donors. PCR involved 60 Vbeta and 13 Jbeta primers. Produced via immunoSEQ multiplex PCR; TCRdb's table is partial and in-frame only. Found here are some 87,000 clones, about three fifths of them singletons; the top ten hold 4.5% to 5.5%. Sequences were obtained from PBMCs. The receptors were sampled from a woman aged 25 to 39 in good health and CMV-seropositive.

J is TRBJ1-6 and V is TRBV5-6, with 8 bases fitting TRBD1. Germline-derived CDR1 and CDR2 are SGHDT and YYEEEE. This CDR3 contains 15 residues. V was clipped by 4 bases and J by 9 bases; unmatched bases: 9. CDR3 sequence reads: CASSLGQGQISPLHF. CDR3 DNA sequence: TGTGCCAGCAGCCTCGGACAGGGTCAAATTTCACCCCTCCACTTT.

The chain links TRBV7-9 to TRBJ2-5; 11 nucleotides match TRBD2. The J call may be incorrect, as the DNA end agrees better with TRBJ2-7. Germline lookup yields CDR1 SEHNR and CDR2 FQNEAQ (reference sequence). The CDR3 is made up of 17 amino acids. CDR3 protein: CASSPVFTSGGTYEQYF. The CDR3 DNA follows: TGTGCCAGCAGCCCCGTTTTTACTAGCGGGGGTACCTACGAGCAGTACTTC.

This clone was found a few times. The J gene is TRBJ2-1, the V gene TRBV7-2, with TRBD1 identical over 7 bases. J gave up 3 bases and V 4 bases, and 0 bases lay outside the gene matches. The CDR3 length is 13 residues. Germline CDR1 SGHTA, CDR2 FQGNSA. CDR3 protein: CASSWDSYNEQFF. DNA of the CDR3: TGTGCCAGCAGCTGGGACAGCTACAATGAGCAGTTCTTC.

This clone was counted a few times. One junction end does not reproduce the germline sequence, and a read error may be involved. This sequence joins TRBV6-5 and TRBJ1-2; TRBD1 might be the D (5 bases). The CDR3 length is 15 residues. Germline CDR1 and CDR2: MNHEY and SVGAGI. DNA for the CDR3: TGTGCCAGCAGTTACTCGGGGCTGAGGGACTATGGCTACCCCTTC. It codes for CASSYSGLRDYGYPF.

The rearrangement links TRBV5-6 to TRBJ2-2; no clear D gene. The CDR3 is 12 residues long. Germline loops: CDR1 SGHDT, CDR2 YYEEEE. Trimming left V 3 bases short and J 5 bases short, with 5 bases between. CDR3 nucleotide sequence: TGTGCCAGCAGCTCCCAGACCGGGGAGCTGTTTTTT. This translates into CASSSQTGELFF.

This clone was seen a few times. The chain has TRBV7-8 and TRBJ1-6, with D tentatively TRBD1 (5 bases). The germline V and J ends were trimmed by 6 bases and 0 bases, with 9 bases remaining between them. The germline V gene has CDR1 SGHVS and CDR2 FQNEAQ. The CDR3 is 15 amino acids. The CDR3 DNA reads TGTGCCAGCAGTTACCAGGGCTCCTATAATTCACCCCTCCACTTT. It codes for CASSYQGSYNSPLHF.

The chain links TRBV2 to TRBJ1-3; no clear D gene. Germline V gene data show CDR1 as SNHLY and CDR2 as FYNNEI. This CDR3 comprises 13 residues. Trimming left V 9 bases short and J 0 bases short, with 9 bases between. The CDR3 DNA follows: TGTGCCAGTACACCACACTCTGGAAACACCATATATTTT. Its protein product is CASTPHSGNTIYF.

The genes are TRBV19 and TRBJ1-2, with D tentatively TRBD1 (6 bases). V was cut by 2 bases and J by 4 bases, with 14 bases left in between. Germline CDR1 and CDR2: LNHDA and SQIVND (reference sequence). The CDR3 extends over 15 amino acids. The CDR3 coding sequence is TGTGCCAGTAGTATAACGGGAGGACAGATCTATGGCTACACCTTC. Its protein is CASSITGGQIYGYTF.

The gene calls are TRBV15 and TRBJ2-5; 7 bases match TRBD2. Per the germline V gene, CDR1 is LNHNV and CDR2 is YYDKDF (reference sequence). Germline trimming cut 4 bases from V and 5 bases from J; bases unmatched to any gene: 1. The CDR3 contains 12 residues. CDR3 bases: TGTGCCACCAGCATGCGGGGGGAGACCCAGTACTTC. It codes for CATSMRGETQYF.

Concerning this clone itself: A junction boundary mismatches the germline segment, possibly from a read error. Within the sample, other DNA sequences also encode this same CDR3. The chain couples TRBV18 to TRBJ2-2; weak D call: TRBD1 (5 bases). Looked up from germline, CDR1 is KGHSH and CDR2 is LQKENI. The CDR3 runs to 16 residues. As DNA, the CDR3 is TGTGCCAGCTCACCACCGTCAGGGATGAACACCGGAGAGCTGTTTTTT. Its protein is CASSPPSGMNTGELFF.

The V gene is TRBV27, the J gene TRBJ1-5; 10 bases are a match to TRBD1. Germline assignment: CDR1 MNHEY and CDR2 SMNVEV (reference sequence). The CDR3 is 16 residues long. J lost 2 bases, V lost 2 bases, and 3 bases had no gene match. CDR3 bases: TGTGCCAGCAGTTTAGGGACAGGGGATGGCAATCAGCCCCAGCATTTT. Residues: CASSLGTGDGNQPQHF.

The chain joins TRBV10-3 to TRBJ2-1; D may be TRBD1 (7 bases). The V end was cut by 7 bases, the J end by 0 bases, with 19 bases between. The CDR3 sequence is 17 residues long. Per the germline V gene, CDR1 is ENHRY and CDR2 is SYGVKD. The CDR3 region is CAIMTGLLGGSYNEQFF. The DNA for the CDR3 is TGTGCCATCATGACAGGGTTATTGGGAGGCTCCTACAATGAGCAGTTCTTC.

Only a few counts were recorded for this clone. This chain links TRBV7-2 with TRBJ1-1; possibly TRBD1 for D (5 bases). The V and J ends lost 4 bases and 4 bases respectively, with 16 bases between them. The CDR3 extends over 15 amino acids. Germline assignment: CDR1 SGHTA and CDR2 FQGNSA. The CDR3 region is CASSSNRNRITEAFF. The CDR3 DNA reads TGTGCCAGCAGCTCGAACAGGAACAGGATCACTGAAGCTTTCTTT.

This clone was counted a few times. The J gene is TRBJ1-1, the V gene TRBV6-6, with TRBD1 matching 7 bases. The CDR3 length is 14 residues. With V trimmed by 2 bases and J by 6 bases, 6 bases remained unmatched. Germline lookup yields CDR1 MNHNY and CDR2 SVGAGI (reference sequence). CDR3 in DNA: TGTGCCAGCAGTTACATCTCCAGGGGGTCTGAAGCTTTCTTT. This encodes CASSYISRGSEAFF.

This clone appeared a few times. The chain joins TRBV7-9 to TRBJ2-7, with 7 bases fitting TRBD1. This CDR3 contains 14 residues. The V gene end was trimmed by 3 bases and the J gene end by 5 bases; junction bases not matched to a gene: 7. The germline CDR1 and CDR2 sequences are SEHNR and FQNEAQ (reference sequence). The CDR3 coding sequence is TGTGCCAGCAGCTTCGCGACAGGGAAAGACGAGCAGTACTTC. Residues: CASSFATGKDEQYF.

The J gene is TRBJ2-1, the V gene TRBV7-9; TRBD2 matches 8 bases. V trimming: 4 bases; J trimming: 1 base; junction bases outside the gene matches: 6. Germline V gene sequence: CDR1 SEHNR, CDR2 FQNEAQ (reference sequence). The CDR3 totals 16 residues. CDR3 in amino acids: CASSSRTSSSYNEQFF. In nucleotides, the CDR3 is TGTGCCAGCAGCTCGCGGACTAGCAGTTCCTACAATGAGCAGTTCTTC.

The rearrangement uses TRBV5-1 and TRBJ2-7; 10 nucleotides line up with TRBD1. With V trimmed by 3 bases and J by 1 base, 1 base remained unmatched. The germline V gene encodes CDR1 SGHRS and CDR2 YFSETQ. CDR3 size: 14 residues. The CDR3 loop is CASSSGQGSYEQYF. As DNA, the CDR3 is TGCGCCAGCAGCTCGGGACAGGGGTCCTACGAGCAGTACTTC.

This clone was seen a single time. One junction end disagrees with the germline gene, perhaps due to a read error. V and J are TRBV20-1 and TRBJ2-7; no reliable D call. The germline V gene has CDR1 DFQATT and CDR2 SNEGSKA (reference sequence). CDR3 length equals 11 residues. The CDR3 reads CSASDGHEQYF. In DNA form, the CDR3 reads TGCAGTGCTAGTGATGGGCACGAGCAATACTTC.

The sample holds one count of this clone. The chain recombines TRBV7-9 with TRBJ2-7; 7 bases are shared with TRBD1. Unmatched junction bases numbered 10, after V lost 3 bases and J lost 5 bases. Germline CDR1 and CDR2: SEHNR and FQNEAQ (reference sequence). This CDR3 contains 15 residues. The CDR3 is CASSFPQTGKDEQYF. The DNA of the CDR3 is TGTGCCAGCAGCTTTCCCCAGACAGGGAAAGACGAGCAGTACTTC.

This clone was observed once. The J gene is TRBJ1-3, the V gene TRBV30; D unclear. CDR3 length: 10 residues. With 3 bases removed from V and 8 bases from J, the gap between germline ends came to 5 bases. The V gene's germline CDR1 is GTSNPN and CDR2 SVGIG (reference sequence). The CDR3 DNA reads TGTGCCTGGAGCGGGTACACCATATATTTT. Its protein product is CAWSGYTIYF. Full variable domain (remainder filled in from reference TRBV30 and TRBJ1-3): SQTIHQWPATLVQPVGSPLSLECTVEGTSNPNLYWYRQAAGRGLQLLFYSVGIGQISSEVPQNLSASRPQDRQFILSSKKLLLSDSGFYLCAWSGYTIYFGEGSWLTVV.

This clone has just a few counts. The chain joins TRBV5-1 to TRBJ2-3, with 9 bases aligning to TRBD2. This CDR3 comprises 16 residues. V trimming: 0 bases; J trimming: 6 bases; junction bases outside the gene matches: 8. Germline V gene sequence: CDR1 SGHRS, CDR2 YFSETQ. The DNA of the CDR3 is TGCGCCAGCAGCTTGGGTCTAGCGGGGCGCCGGGATACGCAGTATTTT. This sequence encodes CASSLGLAGRRDTQYF.

The chain carries TRBV4-1 and TRBJ1-2; TRBD1 aligns across 7 bases. The CDR3 has 14 residues. J lost 2 bases, V lost 0 bases, and 0 bases had no gene match. Per the germline V gene, CDR1 is MGHRA and CDR2 is YSYEKL. This CDR3 is CASSQEQGNYGYTF. In nucleotides, the CDR3 is TGCGCCAGCAGCCAAGAACAGGGGAACTATGGCTACACCTTC.

The chain uses TRBV19 and TRBJ1-2; D gene uncertain. Germline-derived CDR1 and CDR2 are LNHDA and SQIVND (reference sequence). Trimming cost V 5 bases and J 3 bases, with 34 bases left between them. The CDR3 contains 21 residues. This CDR3 reads CASSLKTHPGFELEWDYGYTF. The CDR3 DNA is TGTGCCAGTAGTCTCAAGACTCATCCCGGTTTCGAGTTGGAGTGGGACTATGGCTACACCTTC.

The chain links TRBV19 to TRBJ2-3; TRBD2 agrees at 12 bases. The length of the CDR3 is 15 residues. With V trimmed by 5 bases and J by 3 bases, 3 bases remained unmatched. Germline V gene sequence: CDR1 LNHDA, CDR2 SQIVND (reference sequence). This CDR3 reads CASSLLAGGTDTQYF. The CDR3 DNA follows: TGTGCCAGTAGTTTACTAGCGGGGGGAACAGATACGCAGTATTTT.

This sequence joins TRBV4-2 and TRBJ2-2, with D unclear. There are 14 residues in the CDR3. The germline gives CDR1 LGHNA, CDR2 YNFKEQ. Trimming pared 0 bases from V and 5 bases from J, leaving 7 bases between. CDR3 loop: CASSQDSDTGELFF. CDR3 nucleotides: TGTGCCAGCAGCCAAGACAGCGATACCGGGGAGCTGTTTTTT.